This TCR beta chain derives from a study of T cell clones after liver transplantation. Study overall: Blood was drawn pre-transplant, before withdrawal, and after full or failed withdrawal. Regarding the study as a whole: Low donor cell numbers restricted donor-reactive repertoire measurement in two subjects.

Germline-derived CDR1 and CDR2 are SGHTA and FQGNSA. The CDR3 contains 19 residues. Using immunoSEQ multiplex PCR, the repertoire was profiled, and TCRdb retains in-frame clones only, with some absent. The data show tens of thousands of clones, roughly 85% seen once. As for this clone: Its specificity is not known. One junction end disagrees with the germline gene, perhaps due to a read error.

This receptor was taken from a human patient who received a liver transplant. Some T cells may trace back to the graft donor. The sequenced sample was CD4+ T cells from blood, obtained approximately 3.5 years after liver transplant. This chain links TRBV7-2 with TRBJ1-1; TRBD1 is a possible D gene (6 bases). The CDR3 reads CVSSYSWTVRLGLAPEAFF. For the CDR3, the DNA is TGTGTCAGCAGCTACTCATGGACAGTCCGGCTAGGCCTCGCGCCTGAAGCTTTCTTT. Together with reference TRBV7-2 and TRBJ1-1, the CDR3 gives the full variable domain: GAGVSQSPSNKVTEKGKDVELRCDPISGHTALYWYRQSLGQGLEFLIYFQGNSAPDKSGLPSDRFSAERTGGSVSTLTIQRTQQEDSAVYLCVSSYSWTVRLGLAPEAFFGQGTRLTVV.